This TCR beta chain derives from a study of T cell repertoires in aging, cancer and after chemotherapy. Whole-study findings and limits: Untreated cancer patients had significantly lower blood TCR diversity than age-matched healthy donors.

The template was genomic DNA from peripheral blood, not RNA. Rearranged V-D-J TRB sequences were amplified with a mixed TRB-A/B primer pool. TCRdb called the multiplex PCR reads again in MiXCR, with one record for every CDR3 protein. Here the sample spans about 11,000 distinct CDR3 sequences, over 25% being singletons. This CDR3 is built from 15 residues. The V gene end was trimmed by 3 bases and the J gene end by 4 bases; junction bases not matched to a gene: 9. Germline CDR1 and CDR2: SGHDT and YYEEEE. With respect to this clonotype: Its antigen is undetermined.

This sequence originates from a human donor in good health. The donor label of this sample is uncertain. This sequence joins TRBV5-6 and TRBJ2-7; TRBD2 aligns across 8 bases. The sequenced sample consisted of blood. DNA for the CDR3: TGTGCCAGCAGCTCGGGGGGGGGGGGGCTGTACGAGCAGTACTTC. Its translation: CASSSGGGGLYEQYF. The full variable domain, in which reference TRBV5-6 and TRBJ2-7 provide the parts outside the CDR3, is DAGVTQSPTHLIKTRGQQVTLRCSPKSGHDTVSWYQQALGQGPQFIFQYYEEEERQRGNFPDRFSGHQFPNYSSELNVNALLLGDSALYLCASSSGGGGLYEQYFGPGTRLTVT.